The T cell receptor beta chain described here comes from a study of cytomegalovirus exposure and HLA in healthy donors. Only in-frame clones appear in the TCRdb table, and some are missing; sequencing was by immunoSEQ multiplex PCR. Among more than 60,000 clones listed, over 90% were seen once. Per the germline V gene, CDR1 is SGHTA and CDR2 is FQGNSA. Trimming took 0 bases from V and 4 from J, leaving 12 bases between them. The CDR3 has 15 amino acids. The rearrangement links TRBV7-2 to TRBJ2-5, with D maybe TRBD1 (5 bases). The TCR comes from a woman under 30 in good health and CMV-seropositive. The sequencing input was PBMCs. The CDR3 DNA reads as TGTGCCAGCAGCTTAGCGGTCAGGGTCTCAGAGACCCAGTACTTC. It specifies CASSLAVRVSETQYF.